These T cell receptor beta chains were read from a single sample in a study of human T cells and chemical hapten exposure. TCRdb fed the RACE reads into MiXCR, producing one record per CDR3 protein. The sample gives roughly 50,000 distinct CDR3 sequences, 9.9% of which show up once; around 16% is in the top ten. Sequences were derived from whole blood, sampled in connection with sensitization to the hapten diphenylcyclopropenone (DPC). The source is a woman between 40 and 50 years old with alopecia areata. Some clones in this sample may be carry-over from other donors' samples. The CDR3 runs from the conserved cysteine through the conserved F or W. D genes are given only for firm matches. Rows give clone size only sometimes, using once, few, many, or a class for an expanded clone.

J gene: TRBJ2-2; clone size: many; D gene: -; V gene: TRBV7-3; CDR3 protein: CASSSQGSGELFF; CDR3 DNA: TGTGCCAGCAGCTCACAGGGTTCCGGGGAGCTGTTTTTT
J gene: TRBJ2-1; clone size: many; D gene: -; V gene: TRBV29-1; CDR3 protein: CSGRNYNEQFF; CDR3 DNA: TGCAGCGGCAGGAATTACAATGAGCAGTTCTTC
J gene: TRBJ2-1; clone size: many; D gene: -; V gene: TRBV7-2; CDR3 protein: CASSLGAGHEQFF; CDR3 DNA: TGTGCCAGCAGCTTAGGGGCGGGGCATGAGCAGTTCTTC
J gene: TRBJ2-7; clone size: -; D gene: TRBD2; V gene: TRBV5-1; CDR3 protein: CASATSGTSYEQYF; CDR3 DNA: TGCGCCAGCGCTACTAGCGGGACCTCCTACGAGCAGTACTTC
J gene: TRBJ2-3; clone size: -; D gene: -; V gene: TRBV2; CDR3 protein: CASLLLMGADTQYF; CDR3 DNA: TGTGCCAGCCTTCTCCTTATGGGAGCAGATACGCAGTATTTT
J gene: TRBJ2-7; clone size: few; D gene: TRBD1; V gene: TRBV30; CDR3 protein: CAWSRDRVYEQYF; CDR3 DNA: TGTGCCTGGAGTCGGGACAGGGTTTACGAGCAGTACTTC
J gene: TRBJ2-1; clone size: many; D gene: TRBD1; V gene: TRBV5-6; CDR3 protein: CASRTGLESKEQFF; CDR3 DNA: TGTGCCAGCAGGACAGGGCTGGAGTCGAAGGAGCAGTTCTTC
J gene: TRBJ1-4; clone size: many; D gene: -; V gene: TRBV12-3/TRBV12-4; CDR3 protein: CASSRQARDEKLFF; CDR3 DNA: TGTGCCAGCAGTCGCCAGGCGAGGGACGAAAAACTGTTTTTT
J gene: TRBJ2-7; clone size: many; D gene: -; V gene: TRBV5-1; CDR3 protein: CASSLGPLYEQYF; CDR3 DNA: TGCGCCAGCAGCTTGGGCCCTTTGTACGAGCAGTACTTC
J gene: TRBJ2-3; clone size: few; D gene: -; V gene: TRBV5-1; CDR3 protein: CASSTEGASTDTQYF; CDR3 DNA: TGCGCCAGCAGCACAGAGGGCGCTAGCACAGATACGCAGTATTTT
J gene: TRBJ1-1; clone size: few; D gene: -; V gene: TRBV30; CDR3 protein: CAWSVRSHTEAFF; CDR3 DNA: TGTGCCTGGAGTGTACGCAGCCACACTGAAGCTTTCTTT
J gene: TRBJ2-3; clone size: few; D gene: TRBD2; V gene: TRBV4-2; CDR3 protein: CASSHTAGGADTQYF; CDR3 DNA: TGTGCCAGCAGCCACACAGCGGGGGGGGCAGATACGCAGTATTTT
J gene: TRBJ2-5; clone size: -; D gene: -; V gene: TRBV2; CDR3 protein: CASKDIQETQYF; CDR3 DNA: TGTGCCAGCAAGGATATCCAAGAGACCCAGTACTTC